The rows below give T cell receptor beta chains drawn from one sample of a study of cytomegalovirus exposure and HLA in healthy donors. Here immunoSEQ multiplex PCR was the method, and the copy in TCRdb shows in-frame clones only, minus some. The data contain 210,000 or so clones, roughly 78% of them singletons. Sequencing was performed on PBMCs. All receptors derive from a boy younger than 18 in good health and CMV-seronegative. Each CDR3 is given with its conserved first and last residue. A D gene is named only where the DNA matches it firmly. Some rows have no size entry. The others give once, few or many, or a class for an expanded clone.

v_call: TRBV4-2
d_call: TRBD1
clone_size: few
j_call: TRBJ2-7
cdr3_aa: CASSQPGQGGHEQYF
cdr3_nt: TGTGCCAGCAGTCAACCGGGACAGGGAGGCCACGAGCAGTACTTC

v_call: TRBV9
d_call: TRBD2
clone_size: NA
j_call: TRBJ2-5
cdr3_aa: CASSQRQTSGGRQETQYF
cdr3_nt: TGTGCCAGCAGCCAAAGGCAGACTAGCGGGGGCCGTCAAGAGACCCAGTACTTC

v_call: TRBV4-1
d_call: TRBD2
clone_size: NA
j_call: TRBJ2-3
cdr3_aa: CASSQEVAGGRDTQYF
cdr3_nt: TGCGCCAGCAGCCAAGAGGTAGCGGGAGGCCGGGATACGCAGTATTTT

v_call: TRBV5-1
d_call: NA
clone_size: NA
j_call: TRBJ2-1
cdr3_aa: CASSFSSEYNEQFF
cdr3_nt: TGCGCCAGCAGCTTCTCTAGCGAATACAATGAGCAGTTCTTC

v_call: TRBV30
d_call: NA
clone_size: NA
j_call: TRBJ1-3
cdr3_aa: CAWSGGNTIYF
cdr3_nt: TGTGCCTGGAGTGGCGGGAACACCATATATTTT

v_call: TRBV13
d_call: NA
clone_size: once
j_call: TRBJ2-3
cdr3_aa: CASSLGIVRDTQYF
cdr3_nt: TGTGCCAGCAGCTTAGGCATAGTAAGAGATACGCAGTATTTT

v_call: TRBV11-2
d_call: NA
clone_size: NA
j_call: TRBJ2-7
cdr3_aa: CASSLPSGGGSYEQYF
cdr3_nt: TGTGCCAGCAGCCTTCCTTCGGGAGGGGGCAGCTACGAGCAGTACTTC

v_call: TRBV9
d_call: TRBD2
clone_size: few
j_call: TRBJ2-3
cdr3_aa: CASSVPGGGGTDTQYF
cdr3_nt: TGTGCCAGCAGCGTCCCTGGGGGGGGAGGCACAGATACGCAGTATTTT

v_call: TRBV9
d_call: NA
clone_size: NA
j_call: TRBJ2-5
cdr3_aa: CASSVAVSQETQYF
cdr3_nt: TGTGCCAGCAGCGTAGCGGTCTCTCAAGAGACCCAGTACTTC

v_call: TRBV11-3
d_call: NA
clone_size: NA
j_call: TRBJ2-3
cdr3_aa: CASSPFQRNTQYF
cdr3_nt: TGTGCCAGCAGCCCCTTCCAGCGGAATACGCAGTATTTT

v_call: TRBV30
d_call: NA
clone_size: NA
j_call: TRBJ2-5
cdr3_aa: CAWSLRETQYF
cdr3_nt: TGTGCCTGGAGCCTGAGAGAGACCCAGTACTTC

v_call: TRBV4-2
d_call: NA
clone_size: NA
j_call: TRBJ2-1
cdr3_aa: CASSQSVAARGNEQFF
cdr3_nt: TGTGCCAGCAGCCAGTCAGTGGCGGCCCGGGGAAATGAGCAGTTCTTC

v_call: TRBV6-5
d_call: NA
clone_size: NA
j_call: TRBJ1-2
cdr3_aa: CASSERENYGYTF
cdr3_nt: TGTGCCAGCAGTGAACGGGAAAACTATGGCTACACCTTC

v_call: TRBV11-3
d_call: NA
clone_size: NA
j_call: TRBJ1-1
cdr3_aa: CASEPAVNTEAFF
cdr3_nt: TGTGCCAGCGAGCCCGCGGTTAACACTGAAGCTTTCTTT

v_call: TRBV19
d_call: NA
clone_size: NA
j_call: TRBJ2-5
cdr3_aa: CASSISSHRQETQYF
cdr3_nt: TGTGCCAGTAGTATAAGCTCCCACCGCCAAGAGACCCAGTACTTC

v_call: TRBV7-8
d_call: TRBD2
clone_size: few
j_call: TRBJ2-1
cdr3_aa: CASSLGLALDEQFF
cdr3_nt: TGTGCCAGCAGCTTAGGACTAGCTCTCGATGAGCAGTTCTTC

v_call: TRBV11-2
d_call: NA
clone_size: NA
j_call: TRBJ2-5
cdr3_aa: CASSLLNWAGETQYF
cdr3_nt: TGTGCCAGCAGCTTATTGAACTGGGCGGGAGAGACCCAGTACTTC